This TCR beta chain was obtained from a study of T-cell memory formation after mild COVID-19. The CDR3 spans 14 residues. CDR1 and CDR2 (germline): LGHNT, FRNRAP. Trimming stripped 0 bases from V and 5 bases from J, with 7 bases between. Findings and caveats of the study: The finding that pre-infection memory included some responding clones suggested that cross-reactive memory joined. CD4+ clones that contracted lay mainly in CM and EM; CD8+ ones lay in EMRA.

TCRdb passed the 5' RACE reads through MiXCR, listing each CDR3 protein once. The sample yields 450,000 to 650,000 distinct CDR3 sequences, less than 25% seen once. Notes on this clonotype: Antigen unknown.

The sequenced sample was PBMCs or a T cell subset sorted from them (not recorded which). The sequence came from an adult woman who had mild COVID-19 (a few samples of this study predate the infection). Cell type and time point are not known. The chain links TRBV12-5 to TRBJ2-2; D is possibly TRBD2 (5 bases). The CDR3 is CASGLVKRTGELFF. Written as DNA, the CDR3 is TGTGCTAGTGGTTTGGTAAAGCGGACCGGGGAGCTGTTTTTT.